A single sample gave rise to the 11 T cell receptor beta chains below, sequenced in a study of T cells after posttransplantation cyclophosphamide. Some clones are missing from TCRdb's copy, which holds only in-frame ones; the method was immunoSEQ multiplex PCR. Of tens of thousands of clones in the sample, just over 85% were seen once. Sequencing input: PBMCs. These TCRs come from a man between 25 and 39 years old with a blood cancer, CMV-positive, and with a related stem cell donor.

The V and J genes are TRBV28 and TRBJ1-3; weak D call: TRBD1 (5 bases). V was cut by 9 bases and J by 2 bases, with 17 bases left in between. From germline, CDR1 is MDHEN and CDR2 SYDVKM. The CDR3 length is 15 residues. DNA for the CDR3: TGTGCCAGAGTCCGACAGATCCCGCCTGGAAACACCATATATTTT. Its protein product is CARVRQIPPGNTIYF.

This clone has a single count. V gene TRBV30 combines with J gene TRBJ1-1, with a weak D call TRBD1 (6 bases). From germline, CDR1 is GTSNPN and CDR2 SVGIG (reference sequence). This CDR3 is 15 amino acids long. Trimming shortened V by 3 bases and J by 1 base, and 15 bases separated the two germline ends. The CDR3 sequence: CAWRMRIRGNTEAFF. The CDR3 coding sequence is TGTGCCTGGAGGATGAGGATCAGGGGGAACACTGAAGCTTTCTTT. Based on the CDR3 plus reference TRBV30 and TRBJ1-1, the full variable domain is SQTIHQWPATLVQPVGSPLSLECTVEGTSNPNLYWYRQAAGRGLQLLFYSVGIGQISSEVPQNLSASRPQDRQFILSSKKLLLSDSGFYLCAWRMRIRGNTEAFFGQGTRLTVV.

The CDR3 DNA reads TGCGCCAGCAGCCAAGAGTTTAAGAGGCCTTGGCCCTACGAGCAGTACTTC. Translated, it gives CASSQEFKRPWPYEQYF. The gene calls are TRBV4-1 and TRBJ2-7; D is uncertain. This CDR3 has 17 residues. V was cut by 0 bases and J by 2 bases, with 17 bases left in between. The germline CDR1 and CDR2 sequences are MGHRA and YSYEKL.

The chain couples TRBV9 to TRBJ2-2; TRBD2 matches 12 bases. The CDR3 is 18 residues long. The V and J ends lost 0 bases and 5 bases, in that order; junction bases with no gene match: 8. The germline gives CDR1 SGDLS, CDR2 YYNGEE. In DNA, the CDR3 is TGTGCCAGCAGCGTAGAGCTAGCGGGAGGGTTAAGGACCGGGGAGCTGTTTTTT. Translation: CASSVELAGGLRTGELFF.

The chain has TRBV6-1 and TRBJ1-1; tentatively, D is TRBD1 (5 bases). This CDR3 is built from 13 residues. Germline V gives CDR1 MNHNS, CDR2 SASEGT. Trimming removed 11 bases from V and 2 bases from J, with 15 bases in between. The DNA for the CDR3 is TGTGCCGGCGAGACAGTATTAAACACTGAAGCTTTCTTT. Its translation: CAGETVLNTEAFF.

The rearrangement uses TRBV6-6 and TRBJ1-1; the D gene is possibly TRBD1 (5 bases). There are 14 residues in the CDR3. Germline values: CDR1 MNHNY, CDR2 SVGAGI (reference sequence). Trimming took 0 bases from V and 10 from J, leaving 15 bases between them. The CDR3 nucleotides read TGTGCCAGCAGTTACTCCACGACAGCCCCCGGAGCTTTCTTT. Translation gives CASSYSTTAPGAFF.

This chain uses TRBV7-3 with TRBJ2-2, with D maybe TRBD1 (6 bases). V gave up 2 bases and J gave up 1 base, with 8 bases separating them. Germline V CDR1 and CDR2: SGHTA, FQGTGA. The CDR3 loop spans 15 amino acids. The CDR3 nucleotides read TGTGCCAGCAGCTTACAAGGGGGGAACACCGGGGAGCTGTTTTTT. Translating it yields CASSLQGGNTGELFF.

The V and J genes are TRBV4-2 and TRBJ2-1; unclear D gene. The V end lost 1 base, the J end lost 4 bases, and 11 bases lay between the germline ends. The CDR3 spans 15 residues. CDR1 is LGHNA and CDR2 is YNFKEQ in the germline V gene. The CDR3 DNA follows: TGTGCCAGCAGCCAAGGTGCCGGAGCGTACAATGAGCAGTTCTTC. Translating it yields CASSQGAGAYNEQFF.

This chain links TRBV7-2 with TRBJ2-1; no clear D. V was cut by 1 base and J by 10 bases, with 20 bases left in between. Looked up from germline, CDR1 is SGHTA and CDR2 is FQGNSA. The CDR3 consists of 16 residues. DNA for the CDR3: TGTGCCAGCAGCTTAGAGAACCTAGTCTATGGAAGAGAGCAGTTCTTC. Translating it yields CASSLENLVYGREQFF.

V and J are TRBV7-9 and TRBJ2-1, with no clear D. Trimming stripped 6 bases from V and 4 bases from J, with 7 bases between. CDR1 and CDR2 (germline): SEHNR, FQNEAQ (reference sequence). The CDR3 is made up of 12 amino acids. The CDR3 protein is CASSHSYNEQFF. DNA of the CDR3: TGTGCCAGCAGTCATAGTTACAATGAGCAGTTCTTC. Variable domain in full (rest from reference TRBV7-9 and TRBJ2-1): DTGVSQNPRHKITKRGQNVTFRCDPISEHNRLYWYRQTLGQGPEFLTYFQNEAQLEKSRLLSDRFSAERPKGSFSTLEIQRTEQGDSAMYLCASSHSYNEQFFGPGTRLTVL.

This chain connects TRBV11-2 to TRBJ1-4, with D possibly TRBD1 on 6 matching bases. Germline V gene lookup returns CDR1 SGHAT and CDR2 FQNNGV. Trimming took 5 bases from V and 8 from J, leaving 21 bases between them. This CDR3 comprises 16 residues. CDR3 amino acids: CASSPRSGRGWEKLFF. The CDR3 region has the DNA TGTGCCAGCAGCCCACGGTCCGGGAGGGGGTGGGAAAAACTGTTTTTT.